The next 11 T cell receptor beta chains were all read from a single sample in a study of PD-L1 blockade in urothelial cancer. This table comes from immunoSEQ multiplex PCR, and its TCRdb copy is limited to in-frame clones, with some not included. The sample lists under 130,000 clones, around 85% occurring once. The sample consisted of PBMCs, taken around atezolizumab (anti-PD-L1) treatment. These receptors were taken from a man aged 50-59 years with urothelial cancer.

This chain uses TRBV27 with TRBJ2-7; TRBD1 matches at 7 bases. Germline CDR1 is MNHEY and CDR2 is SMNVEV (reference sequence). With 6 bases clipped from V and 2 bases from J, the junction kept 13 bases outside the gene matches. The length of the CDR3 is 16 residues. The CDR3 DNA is TGTGCCAGCAGACCAACTCCGGGACAGAGGCCCTACGAGCAGTACTTC. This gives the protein CASRPTPGQRPYEQYF.

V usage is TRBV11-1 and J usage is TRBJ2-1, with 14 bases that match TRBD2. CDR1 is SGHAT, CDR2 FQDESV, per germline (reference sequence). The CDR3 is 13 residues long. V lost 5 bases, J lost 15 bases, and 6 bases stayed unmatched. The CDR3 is CASSLGTSGSMFF. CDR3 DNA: TGTGCCAGCAGCCTTGGGACTAGCGGGAGTATGTTCTTC. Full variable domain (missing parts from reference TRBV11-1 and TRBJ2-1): EAEVAQSPRYKITEKSQAVAFWCDPISGHATLYWYRQILGQGPELLVQFQDESVVDDSQLPKDRFSAERLKGVDSTLKIQPAELGDSAMYLCASSLGTSGSMFFGPGTRLTVL.

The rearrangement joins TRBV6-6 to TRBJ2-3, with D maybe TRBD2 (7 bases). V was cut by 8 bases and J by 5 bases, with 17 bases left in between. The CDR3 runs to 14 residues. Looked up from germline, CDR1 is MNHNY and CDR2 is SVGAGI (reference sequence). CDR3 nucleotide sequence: TGTGCCAGCGTGGGGGGGAGAGGGGGAGATACGCAGTATTTT. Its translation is CASVGGRGGDTQYF.

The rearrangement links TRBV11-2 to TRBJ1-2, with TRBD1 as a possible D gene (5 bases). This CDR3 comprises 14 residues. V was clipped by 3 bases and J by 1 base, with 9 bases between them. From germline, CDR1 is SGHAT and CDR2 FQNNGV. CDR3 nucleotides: TGTGCCAGCAGCTTGGCAGGGTATAACTATGGCTACACCTTC. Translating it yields CASSLAGYNYGYTF.

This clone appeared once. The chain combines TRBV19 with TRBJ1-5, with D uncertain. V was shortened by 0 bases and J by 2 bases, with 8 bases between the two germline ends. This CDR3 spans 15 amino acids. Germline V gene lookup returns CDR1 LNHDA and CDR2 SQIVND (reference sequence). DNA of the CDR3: TGTGCCAGTAGTATAGATCCTCGCGGCAATCAGCCCCAGCATTTT. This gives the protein CASSIDPRGNQPQHF.

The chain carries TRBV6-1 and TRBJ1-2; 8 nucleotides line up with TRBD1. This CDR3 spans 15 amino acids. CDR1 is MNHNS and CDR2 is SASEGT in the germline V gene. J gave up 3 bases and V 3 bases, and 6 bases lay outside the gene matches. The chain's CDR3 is CASSEADRAYYGYTF. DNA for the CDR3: TGTGCCAGCAGTGAGGCGGACAGGGCGTACTATGGCTACACCTTC.

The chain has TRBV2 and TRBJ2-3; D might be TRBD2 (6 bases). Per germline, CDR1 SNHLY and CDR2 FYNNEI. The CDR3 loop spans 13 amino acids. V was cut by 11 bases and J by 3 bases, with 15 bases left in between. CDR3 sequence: CAGQTGRTDTQYF. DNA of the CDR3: TGTGCCGGCCAAACCGGGAGAACAGATACGCAGTATTTT.

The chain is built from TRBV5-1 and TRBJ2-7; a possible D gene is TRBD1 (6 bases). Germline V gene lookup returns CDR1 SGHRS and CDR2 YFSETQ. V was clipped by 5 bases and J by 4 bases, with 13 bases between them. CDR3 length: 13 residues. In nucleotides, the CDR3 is TGCGCCAGCAGTACGACAGGACCTTACGAGCAGTACTTC. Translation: CASSTTGPYEQYF. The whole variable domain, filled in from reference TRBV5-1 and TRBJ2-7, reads KAGVTQTPRYLIKTRGQQVTLSCSPISGHRSVSWYQQTPGQGLQFLFEYFSETQRNKGNFPGRFSGRQFSNSRSEMNVSTLELGDSALYLCASSTTGPYEQYFGPGTRLTVT.

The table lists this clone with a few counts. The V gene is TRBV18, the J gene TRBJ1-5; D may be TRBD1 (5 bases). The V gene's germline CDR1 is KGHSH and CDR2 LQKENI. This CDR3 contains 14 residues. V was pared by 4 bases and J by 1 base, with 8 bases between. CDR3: CASSRRQSNQPQHF. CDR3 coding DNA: TGTGCCAGCTCACGAAGACAGAGCAATCAGCCCCAGCATTTT.

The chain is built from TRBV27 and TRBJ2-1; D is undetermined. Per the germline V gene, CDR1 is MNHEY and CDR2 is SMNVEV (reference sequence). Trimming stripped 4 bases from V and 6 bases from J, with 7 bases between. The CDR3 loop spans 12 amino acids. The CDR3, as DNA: TGTGCCAGCAGTTCCAGGTTCAATGAGCAGTTCTTC. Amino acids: CASSSRFNEQFF.

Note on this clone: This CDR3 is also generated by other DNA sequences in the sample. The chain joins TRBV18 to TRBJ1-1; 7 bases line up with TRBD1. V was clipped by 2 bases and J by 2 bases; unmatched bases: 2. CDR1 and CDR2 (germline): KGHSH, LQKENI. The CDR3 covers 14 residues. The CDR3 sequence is CASSPAGGNTEAFF. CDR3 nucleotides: TGTGCCAGCTCACCAGCAGGGGGTAACACTGAAGCTTTCTTT.